This T cell receptor (beta chain) originates from a study of blood T cell repertoires in COVID-19. Study information: The United States, Italy and Spain provided the acute and convalescent COVID-19 samples. Nucleic acid was either cDNA or gDNA, and it came from T cells, B-cell-depleted T cells, or PBMCs.

V lost 0 bases to trimming and J lost 0 bases, with 7 bases between them. The germline V gene encodes CDR1 SGHKS and CDR2 YYEKEE (reference sequence). This CDR3 contains 15 residues. Authors' data handling: Nucleated cell counts were estimated from reference gene primer amplification. The repertoire was sequenced with immunoSEQ multiplex PCR; TCRdb's copy has only in-frame clones and lacks some. V and J calls plus clone size are reproduced from that table; the DNA served to infer D and trimming. The sample lists 250,000 to 350,000 clones, over 70% seen once, with about 1.2% in the top ten. The chain combines TRBV5-5 with TRBJ1-3; no clear D. This TCR derives from a woman aged 45-59 years with acute or convalescent COVID-19. Sequencing input: peripheral blood. The CDR3 protein is CASSLVAASGNTIYF. CDR3 coding DNA: TGTGCCAGCAGCTTGGTGGCGGCCTCTGGAAACACCATATATTTT.